The sequence of this TCR beta chain was determined in a study of OX40 agonist ivuxolimab in advanced cancers. General study findings and limits: The CD4+ and CD8+ T cells in the blood had expanded clonally by week 6 at 0.1 to 3.0 mg/kg.

Some clones are missing from TCRdb's copy, which holds only in-frame ones; the method was immunoSEQ multiplex PCR. This table holds about 50,000 clones, 89% found once. Blood got drawn at baseline, again on cycle 4 day 1, and then on cycle 7 day 1. Note on this clone: Its target is unknown.

J was trimmed by 2 bases and V by 4 bases; bases with no gene match: 7. Germline-derived CDR1 and CDR2 are SGHTA and FQGTGA. CDR3 length: 15 amino acids. The sample here was CD4+ or CD8+ T cells sorted from blood, taken in a trial of the OX40 agonist ivuxolimab. The chain carries TRBV7-3 and TRBJ1-1; 7 bases are a match to TRBD1. The TCR sequence derives from an adult with an advanced solid tumor such as melanoma, head and neck, liver or kidney cancer. CDR3 in DNA: TGTGCCAGCAGCTCCACAGGGGTTAGAAACACTGAAGCTTTCTTT. Protein sequence: CASSSTGVRNTEAFF.